This T cell receptor (beta chain) was found in a study of blood T cell repertoires in COVID-19 (dated by TCRdb to the early 2020s). About the full investigation: Collaborator samples came from the United States, Italy and Spain and covered acute and convalescent phases of COVID-19. The material from the prospective study consisted of cDNA or gDNA derived from T cells, B-cell-depleted T cells, or PBMCs. Deeply sampled blood TCRbeta repertoires from subjects exposed to, actively infected with, or recovered from COVID-19 were included in the dataset. The repertoires were released in a freely available public database meant as a resource for research on the immune response to SARS-CoV-2. Samples came from the ongoing ImmuneRACE study (first 160 participants) plus 1,254 subjects from 6 global collaborators. A de-identified subject ID, COVID-19 status, age in years and sex were almost always included in the sample metadata. Where available, HLA class I and class II types were taken from metadata supplied by the sample provider and were not determined by assay-based typing.

The immunoSEQ Assay, a bias-controlled multiplex PCR, was used to amplify TCRbeta CDR3 regions from genomic DNA. In the authors' own workflow: The number of nucleated cells in each sample was estimated by amplification of reference gene primers within the assay. To quantify the absolute abundance of each unique TCRbeta CDR3 rearrangement, sequence reads were collapsed and filtered. For each sample, productive Simpson clonality was calculated as the square root of Simpson's diversity index across productive rearrangements. What TCRdb holds here is the immuneACCESS table cut down to in-frame rearrangements. Part of the clones is not present; checked against another copy, under half of the missing clones reflect an unresolved V gene, and the others are unexplained. V and J calls and clone size are as listed in that table; D and trimming were resolved from the DNA. Counted in this sample were 320,000 or so clones; approximately 84% of them appeared once. The ten largest clones take up roughly 1% of the sample.

Enrolling through a virtual design, the prospective study's participants ranged in age from roughly 18 to 95 years and lived across roughly 23 United States geographic areas. Cohort assignment in the prospective study relied on participant-reported clinical history from a screening survey and a study questionnaire. Recovered participants in ImmuneRACE Cohort 3 were defined by two consecutive negative NP/OP PCR tests, clearance by a healthcare professional, or resolution of symptoms. Mobile phlebotomists in the prospective study collected whole blood, serum and a nasopharyngeal or oropharyngeal swab from every participant. Participants in the prospective study had the option to provide additional blood draws and questionnaires over a roughly 2-month period. Before DNA extraction, blood samples from the prospective study were shipped at room temperature or frozen. As for this clone: Its recognized antigen is unknown. The record has no base qualities; no much larger clone is one base away.

The research as a whole found: The amount of clinical and demographic metadata varied by source and participant and was provided uncurated.

The sample comprised PBMCs or T cells enriched from blood (not recorded which). The clonotype was recovered from a woman younger than 45 who had recovered from COVID-19.

Read as DNA, the sequence is TGTGCCAGCAGCCAAGATCCAGCGGGGGGGATAGATACGCAGTATTTT. This is translated as CASSQDPAGGIDTQYF. This receptor chain uses TRBV3-1 (or the pseudogene TRBV3-2) and TRBJ2-3; 10 bases in between match TRBD2. Reading the germline V gene (reference sequence) gives CDR1 LGHDT and CDR2 YNNKEL. From V the trimming removes 0 bases and from J it removes 5 bases, while the gene matches leave 5 bases of the junction unaccounted for. From cysteine to phenylalanine, the CDR3 is 16 amino acids long. Solely the CDR3 DNA is kept, with 48 bases framed from the first base.